This T cell receptor beta chain was captured by sequencing in a study of early T cells in non-severe SARS-CoV-2 infection. CDR3 length equals 13 residues. Germline V gene lookup returns CDR1 LNHDA and CDR2 SQIVND (reference sequence). The ends were cut back, 3 bases at V and 3 bases at J, with 6 bases in the middle. TCRdb reprocessed the 5' RACE reads with MiXCR, giving one entry per CDR3 protein. The sample records about 71,000 distinct CDR3 sequences, about 14% being singletons. This clonotype was observed at least ten times. This chain connects TRBV19 to TRBJ2-1, with unresolved D. The specimen comprised whole blood, sampled at baseline. The source is an adult who was a healthcare worker with PCR-confirmed SARS-CoV-2 infection or an uninfected control (not recorded which). The CDR3 sequence: CASSMGYYNEQFF. The CDR3 DNA is TGTGCCAGTAGTATGGGATACTACAATGAGCAGTTCTTC.